This record covers a single TCR beta chain. Its antigen is still unknown. No per-base quality is available; no much larger clone lies one base away. The data were taken from a study of shared clonotypes between healthy human individuals (dated by TCRdb to 2018 to 2021). With regard to the full study: Three men and a couple of women, aged 18 to 49 years, made up the cohort. For each donor, three plates each were used for CD4 naive and CD4 memory, two plates were used for CD8 naive, and one plate was used for CD8 memory. Blood TCR repertoires of four to six healthy adults were deeply sequenced to estimate repertoire size and the extent of clonotype sharing between individuals. Different laboratories and diverse techniques were used to prepare libraries and sequence TCR repertoires, to increase sequencing depth and limit assay-specific biases. Leukapheresis yielded between about 0.85 and 10 billion PBMCs per donor.

The donors were healthy, HIV-negative adults who had no recently reported acute infections or vaccinations. Every donor was a Caucasian adult residing in Nashville, Tennessee, USA. CD4+ T cells were enriched through magnetic negative selection, after which naive cells were positively selected on CD45RA and the remaining negative fraction served as the memory subset. After blood collection by leukapheresis, PBMCs were isolated using Ficoll-Histopaque density gradient centrifugation and then cryopreserved in the vapor phase of liquid nitrogen. Analytical flow cytometry was used to check the purity and quantity of each magnetically sorted T cell population. Each sorted fraction had its genomic DNA isolated and then quantified by UV absorbance on a Nanodrop 2000c. Using the deep immunoSEQ assay, TCR CDR3 regions were amplified from genomic DNA by multiplex PCR. Extracted genomic DNA from each cell subset was distributed evenly across all wells of several immunoSEQ 96-well plates, and each plate was treated as a replicate. Each replicate PCR for sorted subsets received 200 ng genomic DNA, equal to tens of thousands of T cell genomes. Purified libraries were measured with a Qubit 3.0 fluorometer, size-checked on a Bioanalyzer 2100, and measured again with the KAPA Library Quantification kit. Each immunoSEQ 96-well plate was sequenced on its own single-read 150-cycle Illumina NextSeq 550 flow cell. On the study's bioinformatics: Because the immunoSEQ output held only junctional sequences and lacked quality scores, the filtering could not match the filtering applied to full-length reads. To assign V/J genes and CDR3, sequences were annotated using PyIR, a Python wrapper for IgBLAST v1.9, with IMGT germline references. Any read was removed if the V/J assignment was weak (E-value above 1e-6), the CDR3 was missing, or the read contained stop codons, out-of-frame junctions, or ambiguous translated residues. V3J clonotypes were defined as sequences sharing the same inferred V gene, J gene, and CDR3 amino acid sequence. The percentage overlap between two repertoires was calculated by dividing the number of shared unique clonotypes by the size of the smaller repertoire. Repertoire richness was assessed with RTK rarefaction, the Chao1 estimator, and Recon v2.1 estimates of unobserved clonotypes. Generation probabilities for all TCRbeta clonotypes obtained by the gDNA method from several donors were computed using OLGA. Sourced from immuneACCESS, this table was stored by TCRdb with only in-frame sequences that have V and J called. A share of the clones is absent; for the studies checked, an unresolved V gene accounts for under half, and the remainder has no known explanation. V, J and clone size derive from that table, while D and trimming were established from the DNA sequence. In this sample the table shows around 990,000 clones, roughly 77% of which occur a single time. In total, the top ten clones hold approximately 0.9% of the sample.

The paper as a whole reports these results and caveats: Sampling was restricted to blood, and TCR repertoires in tissue are likely to differ from TCR repertoires in blood. Compared with non-shared clonotypes, clonotypes shared by all four sorted-subset donors had higher generation probabilities. The genetic and exposure-history diversity represented was limited by the small number of donors. Incomplete sequencing was indicated by rarefaction of sorted-subset datasets, despite the large sequencing depth. Approximately 5% of naive CD4, 3.5% of naive CD8, roughly 2.4% of memory CD4, and approximately 0.4% of memory CD8 clonotypes were shared across several donors. Pairwise subsampling led to the expectation that sequencing depth would affect the degree of clonotype sharing among donors. Estimated clonotype richness was generally larger for naive than for memory subsets.

Compared with germline, V lacks 8 bases and J lacks 1 base; bases without a gene match: 11. According to the germline V gene, CDR1 reads MDHEN and CDR2 reads SYDVKM. The CDR3 goes from the cysteine to the phenylalanine over 15 residues. Only the CDR3 DNA stays, 45 bases, in frame from base 1. The chain links TRBV28 with TRBJ2-7, and 7 junction bases match TRBD1. The clonotype was recovered from a man aged 18 to 29 in good health. Some clones in this sample may be carry-over from other donors' samples. The sequencing input was memory CD4+ T cells from PBMCs. The sample's cell subset or site label, in plain terms: CD45RA-negative fraction. The CDR3 protein sequence reads: CASSAPETGSYEQYF. The nucleotides are TGTGCCAGCTCAGCCCCCGAGACAGGGTCCTACGAGCAGTACTTC.